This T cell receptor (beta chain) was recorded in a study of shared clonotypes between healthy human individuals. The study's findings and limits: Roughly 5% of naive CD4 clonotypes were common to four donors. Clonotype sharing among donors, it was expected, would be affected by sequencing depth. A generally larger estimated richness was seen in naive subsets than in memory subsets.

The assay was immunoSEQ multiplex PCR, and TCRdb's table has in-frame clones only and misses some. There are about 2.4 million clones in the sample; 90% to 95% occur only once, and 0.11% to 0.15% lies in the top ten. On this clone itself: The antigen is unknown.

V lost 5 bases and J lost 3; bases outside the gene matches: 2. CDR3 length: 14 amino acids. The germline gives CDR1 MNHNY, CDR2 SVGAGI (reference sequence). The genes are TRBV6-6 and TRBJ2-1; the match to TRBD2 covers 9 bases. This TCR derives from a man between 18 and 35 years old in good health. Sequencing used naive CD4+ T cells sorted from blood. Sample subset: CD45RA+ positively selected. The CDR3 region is CASSSGRHYNEQFF. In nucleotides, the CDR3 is TGTGCCAGCAGTAGCGGGAGGCACTACAATGAGCAGTTCTTC.